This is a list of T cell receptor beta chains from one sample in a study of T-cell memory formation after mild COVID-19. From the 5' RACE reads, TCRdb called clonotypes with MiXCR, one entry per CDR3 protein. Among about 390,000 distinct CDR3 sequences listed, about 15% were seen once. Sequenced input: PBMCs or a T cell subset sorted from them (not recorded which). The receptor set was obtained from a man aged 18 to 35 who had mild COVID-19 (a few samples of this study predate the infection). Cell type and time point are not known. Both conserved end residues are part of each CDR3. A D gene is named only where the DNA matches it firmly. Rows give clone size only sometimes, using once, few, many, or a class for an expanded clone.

CASSLLAGGYTGELFF	TGTGCCAGCAGCTTGCTTGCGGGGGGATACACCGGGGAGCTGTTTTTT	TRBV5-5	few	TRBD2	16	TRBJ2-2
CASSVFTDTQYF	TGTGCCAGCAGCGTATTCACAGATACGCAGTATTTT	TRBV7-8	many	-	12	TRBJ2-3
CASSGGGAGELFF	TGTGCCAGCAGTGGAGGGGGCGCCGGGGAGCTGTTTTTT	TRBV2	few	TRBD1	13	TRBJ2-2
CASSQGSGDIAKNIQYF	TGCGCCAGCAGCCAAGGTAGTGGGGATATAGCCAAAAACATTCAGTACTTC	TRBV4-3	-	-	17	TRBJ2-4
CASSPRTGIRETQYF	TGTGCCAGCAGCCCGCGGACAGGGATCCGAGAGACCCAGTACTTC	TRBV7-2	few	TRBD1	15	TRBJ2-5
CAISDHRGLNTEAFF	TGTGCCATCAGTGATCACAGGGGTCTGAACACTGAAGCTTTCTTT	TRBV10-3	few	TRBD1	15	TRBJ1-1
CASSLAGNLNNEQFF	TGCGCCAGCAGCTTGGCAGGGAATTTAAACAATGAGCAGTTCTTC	TRBV5-1	many	-	15	TRBJ2-1
CASSQDRGASQPQHF	TGCGCCAGCAGCCAAGATAGGGGGGCGTCTCAGCCCCAGCATTTT	TRBV4-3	once	-	15	TRBJ1-5
CASSERVDETQYF	TGTGCCAGCAGCGAGAGGGTAGACGAGACCCAGTACTTC	TRBV9	-	-	13	TRBJ2-5
CASRAGQAWTDTQYF	TGTGCCAGCAGGGCGGGGCAGGCCTGGACAGATACGCAGTATTTT	TRBV9	-	-	15	TRBJ2-3
CASSPYSQETQYF	TGTGCCAGCTCACCATACAGTCAAGAGACCCAGTACTTC	TRBV18	-	-	13	TRBJ2-5
CASSLPRAGNTIYF	TGTGCCAGCAGTTTGCCAAGGGCTGGAAACACCATATATTTT	TRBV12-3/TRBV12-4	-	-	14	TRBJ1-3
CAVRALGTANTEAFF	TGTGCCGTCCGAGCTTTGGGGACAGCGAACACTGAAGCTTTCTTT	TRBV10-3	few	TRBD1	15	TRBJ1-1
CASSLNDGLAGQFF	TGCGCCAGCAGCCTAAACGACGGACTAGCGGGGCAGTTCTTC	TRBV4-1	few	TRBD2	14	TRBJ2-1
CASSVGPRLFFTEAFF	TGTGCCAGCAGCGTCGGGCCTCGCCTTTTTTTCACTGAAGCTTTCTTT	TRBV11-2	-	-	16	TRBJ1-1
CASSFRGFRTGELFF	TGTGCCAGCAGCTTCCGAGGATTTCGCACCGGGGAGCTGTTTTTT	TRBV7-8	few	-	15	TRBJ2-2
CASSLGGQGNTEAFF	TGCGCCAGCAGCTTGGGTGGACAGGGGAACACTGAAGCTTTCTTT	TRBV5-1	-	TRBD1	15	TRBJ1-1
CATSDLLAGGLNEQFF	TGTGCCACCAGTGATCTCCTGGCGGGGGGGCTAAATGAGCAGTTCTTC	TRBV24-1	few	TRBD2	16	TRBJ2-1
CASSLGEGVYEKLFF	TGTGCCAGCAGCTTAGGCGAAGGGGTTTATGAAAAACTGTTTTTT	TRBV7-8	few	-	15	TRBJ1-4
CAISEGRDRGREQYF	TGTGCCATCAGCGAGGGCCGGGACAGGGGACGTGAGCAGTACTTC	TRBV10-3	many	TRBD1	15	TRBJ2-7
CASAPGWPNEQFF	TGTGCCAGTGCCCCGGGTTGGCCAAATGAGCAGTTCTTC	TRBV19	few	-	13	TRBJ2-1
CASSRDSGNTIYF	TGCGCCAGCAGCCGGGACTCTGGAAACACCATATATTTT	TRBV5-1	-	-	13	TRBJ1-3
CASSLSLGVNTQYF	TGTGCCAGCAGCTTAAGCTTGGGAGTCAATACGCAGTATTTT	TRBV7-2	-	-	14	TRBJ2-3
CASIRPGENTEAFF	TGTGCCAGCATCCGCCCGGGAGAGAACACTGAAGCTTTCTTT	TRBV6-5	-	-	14	TRBJ1-1
CASSLEAAGSSYNEQFF	TGTGCCAGCAGCTTAGAGGCAGCCGGTAGCTCCTACAATGAGCAGTTCTTC	TRBV7-9	many	-	17	TRBJ2-1
CSAIELGQGPDTQYF	TGCAGTGCCATAGAGCTGGGACAGGGGCCAGATACGCAGTATTTT	TRBV20-1	few	TRBD1	15	TRBJ2-3
CSAIRMETQYF	TGCAGTGCCATAAGGATGGAGACCCAGTACTTC	TRBV20-1	-	-	11	TRBJ2-5
CASSPRAGNEKLFF	TGTGCCAGCTCACCAAGGGCGGGGAATGAAAAACTGTTTTTT	TRBV18	few	-	14	TRBJ1-4
CASRGHRGGTGELFF	TGTGCCAGCCGCGGACACCGCGGAGGCACCGGGGAGCTGTTTTTT	TRBV28	-	-	15	TRBJ2-2
CASIGGALGTEAFF	TGTGCCAGCATTGGGGGGGCGTTAGGCACTGAAGCTTTCTTT	TRBV12-3/TRBV12-4	few	-	14	TRBJ1-1
CAISESRGFAGNTIYF	TGTGCCATCAGTGAGTCAAGAGGTTTCGCTGGAAACACCATATATTTT	TRBV10-3	-	-	16	TRBJ1-3
CASSYAGGWSGYTF	TGTGCCAGCAGTTACGCGGGAGGATGGAGTGGCTACACCTTC	TRBV6-5	-	-	14	TRBJ1-2
CASSRTGYITEYGYTF	TGTGCCAGCAGTCGGACAGGTTACATAACCGAATATGGCTACACCTTC	TRBV2	few	TRBD1	16	TRBJ1-2
CASSPPMGNQPQHF	TGTGCCAGCAGTCCACCAATGGGCAATCAGCCCCAGCATTTT	TRBV7-9	-	-	14	TRBJ1-5
CASSPLADQETQYF	TGTGCCAGCTCACCCCTAGCGGATCAAGAGACCCAGTACTTC	TRBV18	few	TRBD2	14	TRBJ2-5
CASRGGAGDTGELFF	TGTGCCAGTAGAGGAGGAGCGGGTGACACCGGGGAGCTGTTTTTT	TRBV19	few	-	15	TRBJ2-2
CSVAGRNQPQHF	TGCAGCGTTGCAGGGAGGAATCAGCCCCAGCATTTT	TRBV29-1	few	-	12	TRBJ1-5
CASRLSWTSGLYTGELFF	TGTGCCAGCAGACTCTCTTGGACTAGCGGACTCTACACCGGGGAGCTGTTTTTT	TRBV6-2/TRBV6-3	-	TRBD2	18	TRBJ2-2
CASSLAVQGDIQYF	TGCGCCAGCAGCTTGGCCGTGCAGGGAGACATTCAGTACTTC	TRBV5-1	few	-	14	TRBJ2-4
CASSLEWGSSQFF	TGTGCCAGCAGCTTGGAGTGGGGAAGTAGCCAGTTCTTC	TRBV5-5	-	-	13	TRBJ2-1
CASSLADRDQETQYF	TGTGCCAGCAGCTTAGCGGACAGGGACCAAGAGACCCAGTACTTC	TRBV7-9	few	TRBD1	15	TRBJ2-5
CASSRGSTPYEQYF	TGCGCCAGCAGCCGGGGCAGTACCCCATACGAGCAGTACTTC	TRBV4-1	few	-	14	TRBJ2-7
CSARDPLTRGNEQFF	TGCAGTGCTAGAGATCCTCTGACTAGGGGCAATGAGCAGTTCTTC	TRBV20-1	-	-	15	TRBJ2-1
CASSVEDSGANVLTF	TGTGCCAGCAGCGTAGAGGACTCTGGGGCCAACGTCCTGACTTTC	TRBV9	few	-	15	TRBJ2-6
CAISDYPTSGGANTQYF	TGTGCCATCAGTGATTACCCCACTAGCGGGGGGGCCAATACGCAGTATTTT	TRBV10-3	-	TRBD2	17	TRBJ2-3
CARGTGYTDTQYF	TGCGCCAGGGGCACAGGATACACAGATACGCAGTATTTT	TRBV5-1	-	-	13	TRBJ2-3
CASSLWTGLQEGYTF	TGTGCCAGCAGTTTATGGACAGGGTTACAGGAAGGCTACACCTTC	TRBV12-3/TRBV12-4	-	TRBD1	15	TRBJ1-2
CASRNRENTEAFF	TGTGCCAGCCGCAACAGGGAGAACACTGAAGCTTTCTTT	TRBV7-9	few	-	13	TRBJ1-1